These 8 T cell receptor beta chains originate from one sample sequenced in a study of shared clonotypes between healthy human individuals. Clones were read by immunoSEQ multiplex PCR, and TCRdb kept only the in-frame ones, dropping some. The sample holds approximately 640,000 clones, roughly 91% seen once. Material: memory CD8+ T cells from PBMCs. Subset defined: CD45RO+ cells pooled with CCR7-negative TemRA cells. Receptors originate from a man aged 18 to 29 in good health. Some clones in this sample may be carry-over from other donors' samples.

The rearrangement links TRBV29-1 to TRBJ2-7, with D possibly TRBD2 on 6 matching bases. Trimming stripped 4 bases from V and 5 bases from J, with 21 bases between. Looked up from germline, CDR1 is SQVTM and CDR2 is ANQGSEA. This CDR3 contains 15 residues. DNA of the CDR3: TGCAGCGTTGGAAGCGGGCCCATGACCCGGGACGAGCAGTACTTC. Encoded protein: CSVGSGPMTRDEQYF.

V and J are TRBV6-5 and TRBJ2-7; D is unclear. CDR1 is MNHEY and CDR2 is SVGAGI in the germline V gene. V lost 4 bases and J 5 bases, leaving 12 bases between the germline ends. The CDR3 is 13 residues long. The CDR3 DNA is TGTGCCAGCAGTTCAGGATTTTTCCACGAGCAGTACTTC. This codes for CASSSGFFHEQYF.

J is TRBJ2-1 and V is TRBV27; 14 bases agree with TRBD2. Germline V gives CDR1 MNHEY, CDR2 SMNVEV (reference sequence). V shed 4 bases and J 4 bases; nucleotides not matched to a gene: 6. The CDR3 extends over 17 amino acids. The CDR3: CASSSQTSGRVYNEQFF. For the CDR3, the DNA is TGTGCCAGCAGTTCCCAGACTAGCGGGAGGGTATACAATGAGCAGTTCTTC.

This sequence joins TRBV7-6 and TRBJ1-3, with no clear D. Trimming took off 1 base at V and 4 bases at J, with 8 bases between the two ends. This CDR3 has 14 residues. Germline loops: CDR1 SGHVS, CDR2 FNYEAQ. CDR3 amino acids: CASSLGPGGNTIYF. In DNA form, the CDR3 reads TGTGCCAGCAGCTTAGGCCCCGGGGGAAACACCATATATTTT.

V gene TRBV30 combines with J gene TRBJ2-7; 10 bases map to TRBD2. This CDR3 contains 12 residues. The V and J ends lost 5 bases and 6 bases, in that order; junction bases with no gene match: 4. CDR1 is GTSNPN and CDR2 is SVGIG in the germline V gene (reference sequence). CDR3: CAWSGLASEQYF. The CDR3 DNA reads as TGTGCCTGGTCGGGACTAGCGAGCGAGCAGTACTTC.

The rearrangement joins TRBV7-9 to TRBJ2-7, with a possible D match to TRBD1 (5 bases). V lost 6 bases and J 3 bases, leaving 12 bases between the germline ends. From germline, CDR1 is SEHNR and CDR2 FQNEAQ (reference sequence). CDR3 size: 13 residues. CDR3 nucleotide sequence: TGTGCCAGCAGGGTCGATCAGGGCTACGAGCAGTACTTC. As protein: CASRVDQGYEQYF.

The V and J genes are TRBV10-2 and TRBJ2-7, with 8 nucleotides matching TRBD2. The V gene's germline CDR1 is WSHSY and CDR2 SAAADI. The J segment lost 0 bases and the V segment lost 5 bases, leaving 0 bases of the junction unmatched. This CDR3 comprises 13 residues. CDR3 residues: CASSSGSSYEQYF. CDR3 nucleotides: TGCGCCAGCAGTAGCGGGAGCTCCTACGAGCAGTACTTC.

The chain recombines TRBV27 with TRBJ2-1; TRBD2 matches at 10 bases. The ends lost 6 bases at V and 7 bases at J; junction bases unmatched: 9. This CDR3 region has 15 residues. CDR1 and CDR2 (germline): MNHEY, SMNVEV (reference sequence). DNA of the CDR3: TGTGCCAGCAGCCTAAGCTTAGCGGGAGGTAATGAGCAGTTCTTC. This encodes CASSLSLAGGNEQFF.